This T cell receptor beta chain was identified in a study of T cells in Graves' hyperthyroidism and ophthalmopathy. General observations from the study: A 13 V-J model separated ophthalmopathy from stable hyperthyroidism. Ophthalmopathy prediction by the model preceded onset by a median about 6 months.

Amplification of TCR beta CDR3 regions was performed using RNA transcripts as template. The HTBI primer set was used in a first-round RT-PCR of the TCR CDR3. TCRdb re-analysed the multiplex PCR reads in MiXCR, keeping a single row per CDR3 protein. The table lists 700,000 to 850,000 distinct CDR3 sequences, about a third of them singletons. V was cut by 5 bases and J by 5 bases, with 13 bases left in between. There are 14 residues in the CDR3. From germline, CDR1 is SGHDN and CDR2 FVKESK. Diagnoses were made from clinical symptoms, serum measures (thyroxine and TRAb), thyroid ultrasound and orbital computed tomography. Many counts were recorded for this clonotype. No antigen is known for it.

This chain uses TRBV14 with TRBJ1-3; D might be TRBD1 (5 bases). This clonotype was obtained from a middle-aged woman with Graves' hyperthyroidism. The specimen sequenced was blood. The CDR3 here is CASSGSGSRNTIYF. The CDR3, as DNA: TGTGCCAGCAGCGGATCAGGGTCTAGAAACACCATATATTTT.